The following is a T cell receptor (beta chain) sequence with its context. The antigen remains undetermined. This table comes from immunoSEQ multiplex PCR, and its TCRdb copy is limited to in-frame clones, with some not included. The sample lists 150,000 to 200,000 clones, under 95% occurring once. The sample originates from a study of T cell responses to AZD1222 COVID-19 vaccine. Study-wide points: There were repertoire samples only from the period after the peak T cell response. Clonal diversity was possibly underestimated; the donors were predominantly white British and more often female. With two AZD1222 doses given, Spike-specific TCR breadth and depth both rose. Baseline serostatus was positive in only a handful of AZD1222 recipients.

The CDR3 has 15 amino acids. V was clipped by 5 bases and J by 7 bases, with 17 bases between them. Germline V CDR1 and CDR2: LNHDA, SQIVND (reference sequence). The specimen comprised peripheral blood, sampled 28 days after the second AZD1222 dose. This TCR derives from an adult who received the AZD1222 COVID-19 vaccine. The gene calls are TRBV19 and TRBJ1-4; unclear D gene. The CDR3 DNA is TGTGCCAGTAGTCCGCTCGACCAGGTCGCTGAAAAACTGTTTTTT. Translation: CASSPLDQVAEKLFF.